This T cell receptor (beta chain) is drawn from a study of response to subunit inactivated influenza vaccine. TCRdb redid the calling of the RT-PCR reads with MiXCR, one entry per CDR3 protein. The sample shows just under 550,000 distinct CDR3 sequences, around a quarter of them seen only once. This clonotype was detected a few times. J gave up 5 bases and V 0 bases, and 6 bases lay outside the gene matches. The CDR3 runs to 15 residues. Looked up from germline, CDR1 is SGHTA and CDR2 is FQGNSA. These records were also assigned to another study, of T cells expressing NK-cell markers. That investigation notes: The cDNA for TCR beta came from 5'RACE template switching with UMIs. An anti-gamma-delta TCR antibody was added in several experiments. It restricted sorting to alpha-beta TCR-expressing T cells. In a group of several donors, dominant NKG2C+ clonotypes represented about 1.0-7.5% of CD8+ T cells.

The clonotype was recovered from a man aged 45 to 65 who received an inactivated influenza vaccine. The material was CD4+ T cells sorted from PBMCs, obtained roughly 12 days after vaccination. The rearrangement joins TRBV7-2 to TRBJ2-5; 7 nucleotides agree with TRBD2. CDR3 coding DNA: TGTGCCAGCAGCTTAGCGGGAGGGCCCTCGGAGACCCAGTACTTC. The encoded protein is CASSLAGGPSETQYF.